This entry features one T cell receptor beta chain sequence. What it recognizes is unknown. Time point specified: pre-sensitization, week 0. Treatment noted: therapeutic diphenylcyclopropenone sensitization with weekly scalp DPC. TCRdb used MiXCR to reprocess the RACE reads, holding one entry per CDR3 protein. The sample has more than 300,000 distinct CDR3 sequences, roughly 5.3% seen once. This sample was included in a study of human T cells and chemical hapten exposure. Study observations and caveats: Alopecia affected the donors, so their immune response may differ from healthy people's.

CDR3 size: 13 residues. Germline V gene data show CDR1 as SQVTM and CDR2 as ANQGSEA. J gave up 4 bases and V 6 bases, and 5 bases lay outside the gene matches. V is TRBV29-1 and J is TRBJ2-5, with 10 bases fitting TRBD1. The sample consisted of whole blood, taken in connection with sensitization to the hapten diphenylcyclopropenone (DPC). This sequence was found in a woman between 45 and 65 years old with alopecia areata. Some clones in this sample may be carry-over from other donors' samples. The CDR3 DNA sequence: TGCAGCGTGGCTGACAGGGGGCGAGAGACCCAGTACTTC. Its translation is CSVADRGRETQYF. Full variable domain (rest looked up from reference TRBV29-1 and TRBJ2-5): SAVISQKPSRDICQRGTSLTIQCQVDSQVTMMFWYRQQPGQSLTLIATANQGSEATYESGFVIDKFPISRPNLTFSTLTVSNMSPEDSSIYLCSVADRGRETQYFGPGTRLLVL.